What follows describes a single TCR beta chain. Germline-derived CDR1 and CDR2 are SEHNR and FQNEAQ (reference sequence). The CDR3 totals 14 residues. Trimming cost V 7 bases and J 1 base, with 10 bases left between them. This sample was taken from a study of blood T cell repertoires in COVID-19. This table comes from immunoSEQ multiplex PCR, and its TCRdb copy is limited to in-frame clones, with some not included. The profile shows 150,000 or so clones, about four fifths of them singletons. Sequencing was done on a sample of peripheral blood. The rearrangement links TRBV7-9 to TRBJ2-2; TRBD1 might be the D (6 bases). The receptor was derived from a woman aged 55-70 years with acute or convalescent COVID-19. In DNA form, the CDR3 reads TGTGCCAGCAAGGGGGATTTGAACACCGGGGAGCTGTTTTTT. Its translation: CASKGDLNTGELFF.